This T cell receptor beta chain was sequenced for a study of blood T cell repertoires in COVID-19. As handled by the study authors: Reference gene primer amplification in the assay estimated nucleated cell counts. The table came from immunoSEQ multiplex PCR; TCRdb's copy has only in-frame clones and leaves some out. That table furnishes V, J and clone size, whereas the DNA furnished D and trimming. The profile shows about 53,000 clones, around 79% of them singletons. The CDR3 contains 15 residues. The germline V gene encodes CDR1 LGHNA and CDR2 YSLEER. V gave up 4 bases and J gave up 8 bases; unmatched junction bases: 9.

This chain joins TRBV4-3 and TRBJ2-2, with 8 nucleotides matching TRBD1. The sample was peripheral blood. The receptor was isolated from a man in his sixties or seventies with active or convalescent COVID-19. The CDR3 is CASSLRTGLGGELFF. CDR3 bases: TGCGCCAGCAGCCTTCGGACAGGGCTAGGTGGGGAGCTGTTTTTT.